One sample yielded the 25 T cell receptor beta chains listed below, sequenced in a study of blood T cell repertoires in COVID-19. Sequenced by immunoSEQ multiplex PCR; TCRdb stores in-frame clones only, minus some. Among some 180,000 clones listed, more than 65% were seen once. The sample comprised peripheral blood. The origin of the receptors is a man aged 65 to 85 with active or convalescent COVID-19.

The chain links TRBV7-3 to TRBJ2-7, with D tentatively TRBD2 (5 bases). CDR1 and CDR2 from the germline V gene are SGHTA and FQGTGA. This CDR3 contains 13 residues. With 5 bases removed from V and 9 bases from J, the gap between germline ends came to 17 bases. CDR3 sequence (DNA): TGTGCCAGCAGCACGGGCGAGGGCCTTGGGCAGTACTTC. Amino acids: CASSTGEGLGQYF. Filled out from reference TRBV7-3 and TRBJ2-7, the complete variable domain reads GAGVSQTPSNKVTEKGKYVELRCDPISGHTALYWYRQSLGQGPEFLIYFQGTGAADDSGLPNDRFFAVRPEGSVSTLKIQRTERGDSAVYLCASSTGEGLGQYFGPGTRLTVT.

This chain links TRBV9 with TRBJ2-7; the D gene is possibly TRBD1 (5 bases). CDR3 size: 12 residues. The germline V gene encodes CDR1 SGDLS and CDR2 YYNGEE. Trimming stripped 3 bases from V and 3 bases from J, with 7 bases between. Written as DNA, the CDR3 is TGTGCCAGCAGCGGTCAGGGCTACGAGCAGTACTTC. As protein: CASSGQGYEQYF.

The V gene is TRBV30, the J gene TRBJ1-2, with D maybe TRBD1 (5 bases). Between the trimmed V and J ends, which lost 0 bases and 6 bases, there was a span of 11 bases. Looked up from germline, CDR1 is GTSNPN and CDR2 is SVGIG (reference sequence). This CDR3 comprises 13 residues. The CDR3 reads CAWSVVSGDGYTF. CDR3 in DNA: TGTGCCTGGAGTGTAGTCTCGGGGGATGGCTACACCTTC. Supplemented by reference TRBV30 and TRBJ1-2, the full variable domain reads SQTIHQWPATLVQPVGSPLSLECTVEGTSNPNLYWYRQAAGRGLQLLFYSVGIGQISSEVPQNLSASRPQDRQFILSSKKLLLSDSGFYLCAWSVVSGDGYTFGSGTRLTVV.

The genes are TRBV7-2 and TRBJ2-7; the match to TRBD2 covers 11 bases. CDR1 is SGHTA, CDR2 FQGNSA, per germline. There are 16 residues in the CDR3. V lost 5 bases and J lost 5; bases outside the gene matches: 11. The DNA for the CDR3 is TGTGCCAGCAGCCTGTTATTAGCGGGAGGGCGGAACGAGCAGTACTTC. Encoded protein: CASSLLLAGGRNEQYF.

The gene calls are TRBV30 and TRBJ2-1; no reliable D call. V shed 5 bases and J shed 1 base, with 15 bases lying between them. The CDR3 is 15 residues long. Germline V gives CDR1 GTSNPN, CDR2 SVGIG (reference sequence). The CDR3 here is CAWAYTRSSYNEQFF. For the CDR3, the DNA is TGTGCCTGGGCATACACCAGGTCTTCCTACAATGAGCAGTTCTTC.

The CDR3 coding sequence is TGTGCCAGCAGCGTAGGGCCCAAAGGGGGCTACGAGCAGTACTTC. This codes for CASSVGPKGGYEQYF. The chain uses TRBV9 and TRBJ2-7; D might be TRBD1 (6 bases). Germline CDR1 and CDR2: SGDLS and YYNGEE. V lost 0 bases and J lost 3, with 13 bases in between. This CDR3 is built from 15 residues.

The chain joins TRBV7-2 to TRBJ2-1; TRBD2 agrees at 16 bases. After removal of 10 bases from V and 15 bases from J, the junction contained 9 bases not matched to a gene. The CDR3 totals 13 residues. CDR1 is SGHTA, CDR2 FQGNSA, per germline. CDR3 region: CATTGTSGGAWFF. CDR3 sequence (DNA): TGTGCCACCACTGGGACTAGCGGGGGGGCTTGGTTCTTC.

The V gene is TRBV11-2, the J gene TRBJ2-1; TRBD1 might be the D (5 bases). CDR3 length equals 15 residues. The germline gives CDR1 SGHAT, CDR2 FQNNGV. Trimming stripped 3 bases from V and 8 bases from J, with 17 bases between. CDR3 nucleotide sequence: TGTGCCAGCAGCTTTATCCGGCAGGGTTCGTATGAGCAGTTCTTC. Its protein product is CASSFIRQGSYEQFF.

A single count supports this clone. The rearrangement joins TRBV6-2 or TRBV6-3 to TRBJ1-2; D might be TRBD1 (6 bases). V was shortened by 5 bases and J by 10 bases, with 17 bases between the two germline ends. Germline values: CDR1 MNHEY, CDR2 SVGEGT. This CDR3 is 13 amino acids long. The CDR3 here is CASSGRRTDDYTF. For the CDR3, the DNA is TGTGCCAGCAGTGGCCGTAGGACAGATGACTACACCTTC.

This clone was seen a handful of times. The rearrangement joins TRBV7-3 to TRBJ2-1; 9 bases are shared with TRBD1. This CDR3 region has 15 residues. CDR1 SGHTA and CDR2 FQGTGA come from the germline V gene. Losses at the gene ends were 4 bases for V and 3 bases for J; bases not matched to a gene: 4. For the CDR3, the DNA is TGTGCCAGCAGCTCGGACAGGGGAAACTACAATGAGCAGTTCTTC. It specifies CASSSDRGNYNEQFF. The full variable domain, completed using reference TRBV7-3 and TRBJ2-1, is GAGVSQTPSNKVTEKGKYVELRCDPISGHTALYWYRQSLGQGPEFLIYFQGTGAADDSGLPNDRFFAVRPEGSVSTLKIQRTERGDSAVYLCASSSDRGNYNEQFFGPGTRLTVL.

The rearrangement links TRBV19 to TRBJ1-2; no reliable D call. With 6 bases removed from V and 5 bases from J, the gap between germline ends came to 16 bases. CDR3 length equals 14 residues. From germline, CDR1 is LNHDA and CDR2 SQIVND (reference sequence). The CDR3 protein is CASSPPPGLYGYTF. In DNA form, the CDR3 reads TGTGCCAGTAGCCCCCCTCCGGGTTTGTATGGCTACACCTTC.

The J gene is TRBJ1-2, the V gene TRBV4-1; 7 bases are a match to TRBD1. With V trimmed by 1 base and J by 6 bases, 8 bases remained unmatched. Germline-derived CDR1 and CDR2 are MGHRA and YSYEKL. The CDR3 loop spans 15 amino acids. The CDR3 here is CASSQGPGQTDGYTF. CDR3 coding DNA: TGCGCCAGCAGCCAAGGGCCGGGACAGACGGATGGCTACACCTTC.

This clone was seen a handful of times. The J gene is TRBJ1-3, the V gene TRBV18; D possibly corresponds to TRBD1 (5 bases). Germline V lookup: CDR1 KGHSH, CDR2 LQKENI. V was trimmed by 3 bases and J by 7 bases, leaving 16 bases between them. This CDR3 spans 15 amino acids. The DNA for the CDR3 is TGTGCCAGCTCACCTGCCCTCACCGGGGGGAACACCATATATTTT. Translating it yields CASSPALTGGNTIYF.

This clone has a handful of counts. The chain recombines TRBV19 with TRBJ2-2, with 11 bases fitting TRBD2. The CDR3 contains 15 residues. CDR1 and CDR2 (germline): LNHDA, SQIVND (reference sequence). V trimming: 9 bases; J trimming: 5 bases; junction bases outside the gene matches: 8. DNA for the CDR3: TGTGCCAGCGAACAAACTAGCGGGGGTACCGGGGAGCTGTTTTTT. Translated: CASEQTSGGTGELFF.

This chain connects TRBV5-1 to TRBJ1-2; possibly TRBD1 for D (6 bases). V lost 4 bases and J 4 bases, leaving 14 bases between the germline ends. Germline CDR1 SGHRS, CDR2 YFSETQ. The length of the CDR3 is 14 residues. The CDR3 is CASSPQTGTYGYTF. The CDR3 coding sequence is TGCGCCAGCAGCCCACAGACAGGAACCTATGGCTACACCTTC.

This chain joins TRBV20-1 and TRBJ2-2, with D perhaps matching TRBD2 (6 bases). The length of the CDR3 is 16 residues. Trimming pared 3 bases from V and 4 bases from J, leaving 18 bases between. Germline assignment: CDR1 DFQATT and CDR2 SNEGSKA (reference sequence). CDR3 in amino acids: CSASEIVGGGTGELFF. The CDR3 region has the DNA TGCAGTGCTAGTGAGATTGTCGGGGGTGGCACCGGGGAGCTGTTTTTT.

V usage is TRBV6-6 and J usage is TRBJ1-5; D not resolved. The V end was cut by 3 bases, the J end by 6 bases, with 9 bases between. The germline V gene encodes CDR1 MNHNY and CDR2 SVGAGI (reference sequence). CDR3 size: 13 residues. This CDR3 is CASSYAFGQPQHF. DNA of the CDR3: TGTGCCAGCAGTTATGCCTTCGGTCAGCCCCAGCATTTT.

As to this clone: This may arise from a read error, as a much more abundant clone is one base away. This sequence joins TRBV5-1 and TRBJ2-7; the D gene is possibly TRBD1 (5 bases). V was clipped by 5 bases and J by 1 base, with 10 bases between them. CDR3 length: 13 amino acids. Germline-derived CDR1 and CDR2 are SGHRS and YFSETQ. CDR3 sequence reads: CASSFDSSYEQYF. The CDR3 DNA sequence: TGCGCCAGCAGTTTCGACAGTTCCTACGAGCAGTACTTC.

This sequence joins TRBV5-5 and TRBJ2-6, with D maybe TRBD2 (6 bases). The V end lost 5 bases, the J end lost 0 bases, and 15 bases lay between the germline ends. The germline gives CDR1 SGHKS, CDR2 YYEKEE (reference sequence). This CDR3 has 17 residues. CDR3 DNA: TGTGCCAGCAGTCGCGGGGCCACAGGCTCTGGGGCCAACGTCCTGACTTTC. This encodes CASSRGATGSGANVLTF.

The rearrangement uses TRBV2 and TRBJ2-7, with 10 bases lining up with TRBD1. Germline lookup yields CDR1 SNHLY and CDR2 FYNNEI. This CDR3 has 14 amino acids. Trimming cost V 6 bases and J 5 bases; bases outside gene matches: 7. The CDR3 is CASRTGTGVNEQYF. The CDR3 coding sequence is TGTGCCAGCAGGACCGGGACAGGGGTGAACGAGCAGTACTTC.

The CDR3: CASSQWTGRRDTQYF. CDR3 DNA sequence: TGTGCCAGCAGCCAATGGACAGGTCGGAGGGATACGCAGTATTTT. The chain employs TRBV7-2 and TRBJ2-3; 7 bases fit TRBD1. J lost 6 bases, V lost 5 bases, and 11 bases had no gene match. Germline values: CDR1 SGHTA, CDR2 FQGNSA. CDR3 length: 15 amino acids. The variable domain in full, with the rest retrieved from reference TRBV7-2 and TRBJ2-3, is GAGVSQSPSNKVTEKGKDVELRCDPISGHTALYWYRQSLGQGLEFLIYFQGNSAPDKSGLPSDRFSAERTGGSVSTLTIQRTQQEDSAVYLCASSQWTGRRDTQYFGPGTRLTVL.

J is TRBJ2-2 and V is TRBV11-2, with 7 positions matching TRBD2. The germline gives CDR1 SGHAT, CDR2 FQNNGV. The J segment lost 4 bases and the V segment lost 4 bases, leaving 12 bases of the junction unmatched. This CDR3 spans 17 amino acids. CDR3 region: CASSSRGAGAPTGELFF. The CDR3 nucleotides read TGTGCCAGCAGCTCCCGGGGCGCGGGAGCCCCCACCGGGGAGCTGTTTTTT.

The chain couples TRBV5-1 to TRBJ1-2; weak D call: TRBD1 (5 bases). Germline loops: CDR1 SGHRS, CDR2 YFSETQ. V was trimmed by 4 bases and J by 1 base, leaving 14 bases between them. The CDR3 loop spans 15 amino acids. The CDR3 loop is CASSRGAEDNYGYTF. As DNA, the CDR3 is TGCGCCAGCAGCCGTGGGGCGGAAGATAACTATGGCTACACCTTC.

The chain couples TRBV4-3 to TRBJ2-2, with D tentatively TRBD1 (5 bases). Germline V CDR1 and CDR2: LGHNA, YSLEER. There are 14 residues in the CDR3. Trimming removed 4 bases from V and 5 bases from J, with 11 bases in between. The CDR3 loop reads CASSPTRGTGELFF. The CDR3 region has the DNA TGCGCCAGCAGCCCCACAAGGGGTACCGGGGAGCTGTTTTTT.

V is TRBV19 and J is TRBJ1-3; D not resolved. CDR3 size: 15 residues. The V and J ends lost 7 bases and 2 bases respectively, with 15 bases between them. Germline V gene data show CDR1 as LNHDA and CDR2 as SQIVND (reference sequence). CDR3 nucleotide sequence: TGTGCCAGTACCATCCGAATTAGAACTGGAAACACCATATATTTT. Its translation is CASTIRIRTGNTIYF.